What follows are 18 T cell receptor delta chains derived from one specimen sequenced in a study of γδ T cells in repeated Plasmodium falciparum infection. Bulk repertoires came from Vgamma9/Vdelta2+ or Vdelta2-negative gammadelta T cells flow-sorted from PBMC. TCRdb called clones anew from the multiplex PCR reads with CATT. The table shows around 52,000 delta-chain clones, with 1.5% to 2% occurring only once. Sample: gamma-delta T cells from blood. These TCRs come from a pool of human donors (malaria-infected and uninfected, not separated).

The sample holds a few counts of this clone. A read error is likely here: a far larger clone is one base away. Other DNA variants within this sample encode the same CDR3. V gene TRDV1 combines with J gene TRDJ1, with D maybe TRDD3 (6 bases). The J gene is absent in TCRdb and was assigned here via DNA matching to germline. Germline-derived CDR1 and CDR2 are TSWWSYY and QGS. V was clipped by 1 base and J by 2 bases, with 38 bases between them. The CDR3 spans 24 residues. Here the CDR3 DNA reads TGTGCTCTTGGGGAACGGTCCTTCTCAAGGTCCTGGGCTGGGGCCTCACTAAAAACCGATAAACTCATCTTT. Amino acids: CALGERSFSRSWAGASLKTDKLIF.

Points on this clone: A far larger clone is one base from this, pointing to a likely read error. Other DNA variants within this sample encode the same CDR3. This rearrangement joins TRDV1 to TRDJ1; TRDD3 aligns across 11 bases. Here the J gene came from matching the DNA to germline, since TCRdb omits it. The CDR3 sequence is 24 residues long. Trimming cost V 3 bases and J 0 bases; bases outside gene matches: 27. Germline V gene sequence: CDR1 TSWWSYY, CDR2 QGS. In DNA, the CDR3 is TGTGCTCTTGGGGATCTTCCTAGGGTCGATGCGCTGGGGGATACTGAACGCAACACCGATAAACTCATCTTT. As protein: CALGDLPRVDALGDTERNTDKLIF.

Worth noting for this clone: This likely came from a read error, as a far larger clone is one base away. Additional DNA sequences in this sample encode the identical CDR3. CDR3: CAFREGRFSPFWGPGRTDKLIF. Here the CDR3 DNA reads TGTGCCTTTCGTGAAGGGCGCTTCTCCCCTTTCTGGGGTCCAGGGAGAACTGATAAACTCATCTTT. This chain uses TRDV3 with TRDJ1, with D perhaps TRDD3 (6 bases). Looked up from germline, CDR1 is TVYSNPD and CDR2 is GDNSRS (reference sequence). The CDR3 loop spans 22 amino acids. Trimming shortened V by 2 bases and J by 5 bases, and 42 bases separated the two germline ends.

Details on this clone: A far larger clone is off by one base, so a read error is likely. The same CDR3 is also encoded by other DNA sequences in this sample. The chain is built from TRDV1 and TRDJ1; TRDD3 agrees at 11 bases. No J segment appears in TCRdb, so it was assigned here by matching the sequence to germline. The V gene end was trimmed by 4 bases and the J gene end by 5 bases; junction bases not matched to a gene: 21. CDR1 TSWWSYY and CDR2 QGS come from the germline V gene. There are 20 residues in the CDR3. The CDR3 nucleotides read TGTGCTCTTGGGGCCGCCTTCGGCTGGTGGGGGATACGGGGGACTGATAAACTCATCTTT. Protein: CALGAAFGWWGIRGTDKLIF.

This clone was recorded a few times. This DNA's translation differs at residue 4 from TCRdb's protein, which comes from a much larger clone; a read error is likely, and the protein shown is translated from the DNA. The chain joins TRDV2 to TRDJ2; 13 positions agree with TRDD3. The CDR3 runs 18 residues. Germline V gives CDR1 GEAIGNYY, CDR2 EKD. The CDR3 sequence is CACGTVLGDTALTAQLFF. The CDR3 DNA reads as TGTGCCTGTGGCACCGTACTGGGGGATACGGCTTTGACAGCACAACTCTTCTTT.

This clone qualifies as medium-sized. One base separates it from a far larger clone, so it is likely a read error. The same CDR3 is also encoded by other DNA sequences in this sample. The chain employs TRDV2 and TRDJ1, with 9 bases matching TRDD3. CDR3 length: 15 amino acids. From germline, CDR1 is GEAIGNYY and CDR2 EKD. V lost 7 bases to trimming and J lost 4 bases; unmatched junction nucleotides: 12. The CDR3 coding sequence is TGTGCCTGCGACCCCGCGGGGATACGGATCGATAAACTCATCTTT. Its protein product is CACDPAGIRIDKLIF.

This clone was observed a few times. The protein recorded in TCRdb matches a much larger clone and deviates from this DNA's translation at residue 10, suggesting a read error; the protein here is obtained by translating the DNA. The chain couples TRDV1 to TRDJ1; TRDD3 is a possible D gene (6 bases). Germline V gene lookup returns CDR1 TSWWSYY and CDR2 QGS. CDR3 size: 16 residues. V was clipped by 3 bases and J by 1 base, with 15 bases between them. The CDR3 is CALGDSWGGCTDKLIF. In nucleotides, the CDR3 is TGTGCTCTTGGGGATTCTTGGGGGGGGTGCACCGATAAACTCATCTTT.

This clone is medium-sized in the sample. Within the sample, other DNA sequences also encode this same CDR3. The chain couples TRDV1 to TRDJ1; D is unclear. There are 16 residues in the CDR3. With 3 bases removed from V and 4 bases from J, the gap between germline ends came to 18 bases. Germline V gene sequence: CDR1 TSWWSYY, CDR2 QGS. CDR3 coding DNA: TGTGCTCTTGGGGATCCTCTACTTACGGGGCTCGATAAACTCATCTTT. This codes for CALGDPLLTGLDKLIF.

This clone showed up many times. The genes are TRDV2 and TRDJ1; TRDD2 agrees at 9 bases. The length of the CDR3 is 23 residues. The germline gives CDR1 GEAIGNYY, CDR2 EKD. Unmatched junction bases numbered 26, after V lost 1 base and J lost 0 bases. The CDR3: CACDTDDTFLRGVGFRYTDKLIF. The CDR3 DNA sequence: TGTGCCTGTGACACTGACGATACCTTCCTACGTGGGGTGGGGTTCAGGTACACCGATAAACTCATCTTT.

This clone was picked up many times. The rearrangement links TRDV1 to TRDJ1; 8 bases map to TRDD2. Per the germline V gene, CDR1 is TSWWSYY and CDR2 is QGS. V lost 4 bases and J lost 8; bases outside the gene matches: 18. The CDR3 has 17 residues. The CDR3 spells CALGGTFLTLSGPKLIF. Here the CDR3 DNA reads TGTGCTCTTGGGGGTACCTTCCTAACTCTCTCCGGGCCAAAACTCATCTTT.

This clone was seen more than once but under ten times. TCRdb's protein, taken from a much larger clone, differs from this DNA's translation at residue 17, likely owing to a read error; the protein displayed comes from the DNA. The chain joins TRDV1 to TRDJ1, with 8 positions matching TRDD3. Assignment of the J gene here rests on matching the DNA to germline, because TCRdb gives none. The CDR3 runs 20 residues. Germline CDR1 is TSWWSYY and CDR2 is QGS. Here the CDR3 DNA reads TGTGCTCTTGGGGAACTTTCCCGTGGGGATACAGGGGGGGGCACCGATGAACTCATCTTT. Translated, it gives CALGELSRGDTGGGTDELIF.

This clone was seen a few times. A read error likely explains why the TCRdb protein, taken from a much larger clone, differs from this DNA's translation at residue 5; the protein shown is translated from the DNA. The chain joins TRDV3 to TRDJ1; TRDD2 is a possible D gene (5 bases). CDR3 length equals 17 residues. The V and J ends lost 4 bases and 2 bases respectively, with 26 bases between them. Per the germline V gene, CDR1 is TVYSNPD and CDR2 is GDNSRS (reference sequence). Here the CDR3 DNA reads TGTGCCTCTCCACTACGGTACTTCCCCTCGCGGACCGATAAACTCATCTTT. Translated, it gives CASPLRYFPSRTDKLIF.

Comment on this clone: A far larger clone is one nucleotide away, so this likely arose from a read error. The identical CDR3 is also encoded by other nucleotide sequences in the sample. The chain carries TRDV1 and TRDJ1; no definite D call. CDR1 is TSWWSYY, CDR2 QGS, per germline. The germline V and J ends were trimmed by 3 bases and 0 bases, with 23 bases remaining between them. The CDR3 runs 19 residues. CDR3 in DNA: TGTGCTCTTGGGGAGCATGAAACTGTCACAACACCCTACACCGATAAACTCATCTTT. It translates to CALGEHETVTTPYTDKLIF.

This clone has a count of ten or more. The protein TCRdb lists belongs to a much larger clone and differs from this DNA's translation at residue 8, which points to a read error; the protein shown is made from the DNA. This chain links TRDV1 with TRDJ1; unclear D gene. The CDR3 totals 17 residues. Trimming removed 2 bases at V and 1 base at J, with 17 bases between. The germline V gene has CDR1 TSWWSYY and CDR2 QGS. The CDR3 DNA follows: TGTGCTCTTGGGGAAGAACTGAGGCTTAGGGCCACCGATAAACTCATCTTT. This sequence encodes CALGEELRLRATDKLIF.

This clone was seen more than once but under ten times. The likely explanation is a read error, given a far larger clone one base away. Other DNA sequences within the sample encode an identical CDR3. The chain employs TRDV1 and TRDJ2; TRDD3 matches 7 bases. The CDR3 runs 23 residues. The germline gives CDR1 TSWWSYY, CDR2 QGS. V lost 0 bases to trimming and J lost 3 bases; unmatched junction nucleotides: 25. CDR3 region: CALGELLSTTPYWGTKMTAQLFF. CDR3 sequence (DNA): TGTGCTCTTGGGGAACTCCTATCCACCACTCCGTACTGGGGCACAAAAATGACAGCACAACTCTTCTTT.

This clone was counted a few times. One base separates it from a far larger clone, so it is likely a read error. The same CDR3 is also encoded by other DNA sequences in this sample. V and J are TRDV1 and TRDJ1, with 10 bases matching TRDD3. CDR3 length: 19 residues. CDR1 and CDR2 (germline): TSWWSYY, QGS. Trimming at V came to 0 bases and at J to 6 bases, leaving 16 bases not matched to a gene. CDR3 sequence reads: CALGELRSPLLGDPHKLIF. CDR3 in DNA: TGTGCTCTTGGGGAACTCAGGTCCCCCTTACTGGGGGATCCCCATAAACTCATCTTT.

Comments on this clone: TCRdb lists the protein of a much larger clone for this DNA, which differs at residue 4, so this is likely a read error; the protein given here is translated from the DNA itself. The rearrangement uses TRDV1 and TRDJ1, with 10 positions matching TRDD3. With 7 bases clipped from V and 0 bases from J, the junction kept 29 bases outside the gene matches. The CDR3 loop spans 23 amino acids. Germline V CDR1 and CDR2: TSWWSYY, QGS. The CDR3 here is CALEGTSAPLLYWGIRYTDKLIF. The DNA of the CDR3 is TGTGCTCTTGAGGGTACTTCCGCTCCTTTACTCTACTGGGGGATTAGGTACACCGATAAACTCATCTTT.

This clone was observed a few times. TCRdb's entry gives the protein of a much larger clone, which mismatches this DNA's translation at residue 18, likely from a read error; the protein reported here is translated from the DNA. The V call is TRDV1, the J call TRDJ1, with D possibly matching TRDD2 (5 bases). The CDR3 totals 21 residues. CDR1 and CDR2 from the germline V gene are TSWWSYY and QGS. As DNA, the CDR3 is TGTGCTCTTGGGGAACTCAAACCTTGCCGATTGATCCTAAAGTACACCGATGAACTCATCTTT. Translating it yields CALGELKPCRLILKYTDELIF.